This is a list of T cell receptor beta chains from one sample in a study of PD-1 blockade in mismatch repair-deficient tumors. Using immunoSEQ multiplex PCR, the repertoire was profiled, and TCRdb retains in-frame clones only, with some absent. The data hold roughly 34,000 clones, with around 80% observed a single time. The source material was PBMCs, sampled less than 7 weeks after starting pembrolizumab. Source of these receptors: an adult with mismatch repair-deficient cancer. The CDR3 runs from the conserved cysteine through the conserved F or W. D genes are given only for firm matches. Size is omitted from some rows. Given values are once, few, many or a class for expanded clones.

cdr3_nt cdr3_aa j_call v_call clone_size d_call
TGTGCCAGCAGATCGATTAGGGAGGGATCGGCTGAAGCTTTCTTT CASRSIREGSAEAFF TRBJ1-1 TRBV6-6 - -
TGTGCCAGCAGTTTTGATGTTACGAGCTCCTACGAGCAGTACTTC CASSFDVTSSYEQYF TRBJ2-7 TRBV27 - -
TGTGCCAGCAGCTCCACAGGGGGTCCGGATCAGCCCCAGCATTTT CASSSTGGPDQPQHF TRBJ1-5 TRBV5-5 - TRBD1
TGTGCCAGCAGCAGAGTACGGGGAATGAACACTGAAGCTTTCTTT CASSRVRGMNTEAFF TRBJ1-1 TRBV7-8 - -
TGTGCCAGCAGCAAAAACCGGGACAGCACGGCAGATACGCAGTATTTT CASSKNRDSTADTQYF TRBJ2-3 TRBV7-8 once TRBD1
TGCGCCAGCAGCTCAGGGACAGGGGCCCTGATTCAGTACTTC CASSSGTGALIQYF TRBJ2-4 TRBV5-1 - TRBD1
TGTGCCAGCTCACCAACCCCCGGGGGAAGGGGCTACGAGCAGTACTTC CASSPTPGGRGYEQYF TRBJ2-7 TRBV18 once -
TGTGCCAGCAGCTTAGATCGGGAGGGTACCTATGGCTACACCTTC CASSLDREGTYGYTF TRBJ1-2 TRBV11-2 - -
TGCGCCAGCAGCTTGGCCGAGGGCAGGGGGCGCGAAGCTTTCTTT CASSLAEGRGREAFF TRBJ1-1 TRBV5-1 - TRBD1
TGCGCCAGCAGCCCCTACCCCACAGGGGAGAACACTGAAGCTTTCTTT CASSPYPTGENTEAFF TRBJ1-1 TRBV5-1 - TRBD1
TGTGCCAGCAGCGCCCGGGACAGGGGGTCTTATGGCTACACCTTC CASSARDRGSYGYTF TRBJ1-2 TRBV9 - TRBD1
TGTGCCACCAGCAGAGATCGGGGGACTGCCACAGATACGCAGTATTTT CATSRDRGTATDTQYF TRBJ2-3 TRBV15 - -
TGCAGCGTTGTTAGCCAGGGGCGATACTATGGCTACACCTTC CSVVSQGRYYGYTF TRBJ1-2 TRBV29-1 once -
TGTGCCAGCAGTCGGGACAGCTTCTTGGGCACTGAAGCTTTCTTT CASSRDSFLGTEAFF TRBJ1-1 TRBV14 - TRBD1
TGTGCCAGCAAAACGAGTTTGGGCCTCACAGATACGCAGTATTTT CASKTSLGLTDTQYF TRBJ2-3 TRBV6-5 - -
TGTGCCACCAGCAGAGACCACTGGACAGCAAGCTCTGGGGCCAACGTCCTGACTTTC CATSRDHWTASSGANVLTF TRBJ2-6 TRBV15 - -
TGTGCCATAAGGGGCGCAGATACGCAGTATTTT CAIRGADTQYF TRBJ2-3 TRBV7-6 once -
TGTGCCAGCAGCAAAAAGGGACAGGGAAGTGGCAATGAGCAGTTCTTC CASSKKGQGSGNEQFF TRBJ2-1 TRBV21-1 once -
TGTGCCAGCAGTTACACGGGGACTAGCGGAACCTACGAGCAGTACTTC CASSYTGTSGTYEQYF TRBJ2-7 TRBV6-5 - TRBD2
TGTGCCAGCAGCGCGCGGGAGTTTGGAGAGACCCAGTACTTC CASSAREFGETQYF TRBJ2-5 TRBV14 - TRBD2
TGTGCCAGCAGAGCGGACAGAGGCTCCTACAATGAGCAGTTCTTC CASRADRGSYNEQFF TRBJ2-1 TRBV6-5 - -
TGTGCCAGCAGCCCGGGACTAGCGGGGCCCGCAGATACGCAGTATTTT CASSPGLAGPADTQYF TRBJ2-3 TRBV7-3 - TRBD2
TGTGCCAGCACCGGCAGGCTACAGCATAATTCACCCCTCCACTTT CASTGRLQHNSPLHF TRBJ1-6 TRBV28 - -
TGTGCCAGCAGCTCCGGGGGTTTCTCTAACTATGGCTACACCTTC CASSSGGFSNYGYTF TRBJ1-2 TRBV7-8 - -
TGTGCCAGTAGTATTGTGGCAGGGGTATCCTATGGCTACACCTTC CASSIVAGVSYGYTF TRBJ1-2 TRBV19 - -
TGTGCCAGCAGCCAAATTAGCGGGAGGCGAGAGACCCAGTACTTC CASSQISGRRETQYF TRBJ2-5 TRBV7-2 - TRBD2
TGTGCCAGCAGCTCCGGGACAGGACTTTACAATGAGCAGTTCTTC CASSSGTGLYNEQFF TRBJ2-1 TRBV7-7 - TRBD1
TGTGCCAGCAGCTCTCGCCGGGGGGGAAACACCATATATTTT CASSSRRGGNTIYF TRBJ1-3 TRBV7-6 - -
TGTGCCAGCACCGTGGGGACTACGCTATACGAGCAGTACTTC CASTVGTTLYEQYF TRBJ2-7 TRBV11-3 - TRBD2
TGTGCCAGCAGCTTAGGCCCCTCCACCAGGCAGCATTTT CASSLGPSTRQHF TRBJ1-5 TRBV7-9 few -
TGCAGCGTTCTGCTAGCGGATCTCTTCGAGCAGTACTTC CSVLLADLFEQYF TRBJ2-7 TRBV29-1 - TRBD2
TGTGCCACCAGCAGCCGGGGGTACAATCAGCCCCAGCATTTT CATSSRGYNQPQHF TRBJ1-5 TRBV15 - -
TGCGCCAGCAGTGAGGGAGTTAGCAATCAGCCCCAGCATTTT CASSEGVSNQPQHF TRBJ1-5 TRBV10-2 - -
TGTGCCAGCAGCTCACTAGCGGGAGCAGGGGAGACCCAGTACTTC CASSSLAGAGETQYF TRBJ2-5 TRBV28 - TRBD2
TGTGCCAGCAGTTTACAGAATCAAGAGACCCAGTACTTC CASSLQNQETQYF TRBJ2-5 TRBV27 - -
TGTGCCAGCAGCTTACGATTACAGCGGACTGAAGCTTTCTTT CASSLRLQRTEAFF TRBJ1-1 TRBV5-6 - -
TGTGCCTGTGTGTGGCGGGAGGCCCCCAATGAGCAGTTCTTC CACVWREAPNEQFF TRBJ2-1 TRBV30 - TRBD2
TGTGCCAGCAGCGATATAGACAGGGGTGGCAATCAGCCCCAGCATTTT CASSDIDRGGNQPQHF TRBJ1-5 TRBV7-9 few TRBD1
TGCACCGTATCAATGGGGCAATTTGCAACTAATGAAAAACTGTTTTTT CTVSMGQFATNEKLFF TRBJ1-4 TRBV1 - -
TGTGCCCTGGCCGGGGGGCTAGCGGGATACTACAATGAGCAGTTCTTC CALAGGLAGYYNEQFF TRBJ2-1 TRBV7-2 - TRBD2
TGTGCCAGCAGCTTGGGGGGGCTGGGGAGTAATCAGCCCCAGCATTTT CASSLGGLGSNQPQHF TRBJ1-5 TRBV5-6 - -
TGTGCCAGCAGCCGGGCTAGCGGGATCTACAATGAGCAGTTCTTC CASSRASGIYNEQFF TRBJ2-1 TRBV7-3 - TRBD2
TGCAGCGTCCGTTCCGGACAGGTGAACACTGAAGCTTTCTTT CSVRSGQVNTEAFF TRBJ1-1 TRBV29-1 - TRBD1
TGTGCCAGCAGCGGGACAGGGGCGGGTGAGACCCAGTACTTC CASSGTGAGETQYF TRBJ2-5 TRBV27 - TRBD1
TGCGCCAGCAGCTTGGTAACTAGCGGGAGGGCCTGGCTAGGTGCAGATACGCAGTATTTT CASSLVTSGRAWLGADTQYF TRBJ2-3 TRBV5-1 once TRBD2
TGTGCTAGTGGTTTGGATGATCTAGGGACTAGCGGGGGGGAGGGAGTCACAGATACGCAGTATTTT CASGLDDLGTSGGEGVTDTQYF TRBJ2-3 TRBV12-5 - TRBD2
TGTGCCAGCAGCTTAGAAAACAGGGGGGCAGGGCCGAACACTGAAGCTTTCTTT CASSLENRGAGPNTEAFF TRBJ1-1 TRBV7-9 - TRBD1
TGCGCCAGCAGCATCAGGGACAGCCAAGAGACCCAGTACTTC CASSIRDSQETQYF TRBJ2-5 TRBV5-1 - TRBD1
TGTGCCTGGAGTCGAGGAAAGGACAGTCTAGCCAAAAACATTCAGTACTTC CAWSRGKDSLAKNIQYF TRBJ2-4 TRBV30 once -
TGCGCCAGCAGCTTGGAGCTCAGGGCGTCACAGTCCCGAGGCTCTGGAAACACCATATATTTT CASSLELRASQSRGSGNTIYF TRBJ1-3 TRBV5-1 - -
TGTGCCATCAGAGAGGACAGGGACACTGAAGCTTTCTTT CAIREDRDTEAFF TRBJ1-1 TRBV10-3 once TRBD1
TGCAGCGCTGAACTAAACCGGGGCACTGAAGCTTTCTTT CSAELNRGTEAFF TRBJ1-1 TRBV29-1 - -
TGCAGCGTAGCAGGGTCTTACGAGCAGTACTTC CSVAGSYEQYF TRBJ2-7 TRBV29-1 - -
TGTGCCAGCAGGATGGGACTAGTGGAGACCCAGTACTTC CASRMGLVETQYF TRBJ2-5 TRBV2 - TRBD2
TGTGCCAGCAGACCGACCGGCGGAGCCAACGTCCTGACTTTC CASRPTGGANVLTF TRBJ2-6 TRBV6-6 - -